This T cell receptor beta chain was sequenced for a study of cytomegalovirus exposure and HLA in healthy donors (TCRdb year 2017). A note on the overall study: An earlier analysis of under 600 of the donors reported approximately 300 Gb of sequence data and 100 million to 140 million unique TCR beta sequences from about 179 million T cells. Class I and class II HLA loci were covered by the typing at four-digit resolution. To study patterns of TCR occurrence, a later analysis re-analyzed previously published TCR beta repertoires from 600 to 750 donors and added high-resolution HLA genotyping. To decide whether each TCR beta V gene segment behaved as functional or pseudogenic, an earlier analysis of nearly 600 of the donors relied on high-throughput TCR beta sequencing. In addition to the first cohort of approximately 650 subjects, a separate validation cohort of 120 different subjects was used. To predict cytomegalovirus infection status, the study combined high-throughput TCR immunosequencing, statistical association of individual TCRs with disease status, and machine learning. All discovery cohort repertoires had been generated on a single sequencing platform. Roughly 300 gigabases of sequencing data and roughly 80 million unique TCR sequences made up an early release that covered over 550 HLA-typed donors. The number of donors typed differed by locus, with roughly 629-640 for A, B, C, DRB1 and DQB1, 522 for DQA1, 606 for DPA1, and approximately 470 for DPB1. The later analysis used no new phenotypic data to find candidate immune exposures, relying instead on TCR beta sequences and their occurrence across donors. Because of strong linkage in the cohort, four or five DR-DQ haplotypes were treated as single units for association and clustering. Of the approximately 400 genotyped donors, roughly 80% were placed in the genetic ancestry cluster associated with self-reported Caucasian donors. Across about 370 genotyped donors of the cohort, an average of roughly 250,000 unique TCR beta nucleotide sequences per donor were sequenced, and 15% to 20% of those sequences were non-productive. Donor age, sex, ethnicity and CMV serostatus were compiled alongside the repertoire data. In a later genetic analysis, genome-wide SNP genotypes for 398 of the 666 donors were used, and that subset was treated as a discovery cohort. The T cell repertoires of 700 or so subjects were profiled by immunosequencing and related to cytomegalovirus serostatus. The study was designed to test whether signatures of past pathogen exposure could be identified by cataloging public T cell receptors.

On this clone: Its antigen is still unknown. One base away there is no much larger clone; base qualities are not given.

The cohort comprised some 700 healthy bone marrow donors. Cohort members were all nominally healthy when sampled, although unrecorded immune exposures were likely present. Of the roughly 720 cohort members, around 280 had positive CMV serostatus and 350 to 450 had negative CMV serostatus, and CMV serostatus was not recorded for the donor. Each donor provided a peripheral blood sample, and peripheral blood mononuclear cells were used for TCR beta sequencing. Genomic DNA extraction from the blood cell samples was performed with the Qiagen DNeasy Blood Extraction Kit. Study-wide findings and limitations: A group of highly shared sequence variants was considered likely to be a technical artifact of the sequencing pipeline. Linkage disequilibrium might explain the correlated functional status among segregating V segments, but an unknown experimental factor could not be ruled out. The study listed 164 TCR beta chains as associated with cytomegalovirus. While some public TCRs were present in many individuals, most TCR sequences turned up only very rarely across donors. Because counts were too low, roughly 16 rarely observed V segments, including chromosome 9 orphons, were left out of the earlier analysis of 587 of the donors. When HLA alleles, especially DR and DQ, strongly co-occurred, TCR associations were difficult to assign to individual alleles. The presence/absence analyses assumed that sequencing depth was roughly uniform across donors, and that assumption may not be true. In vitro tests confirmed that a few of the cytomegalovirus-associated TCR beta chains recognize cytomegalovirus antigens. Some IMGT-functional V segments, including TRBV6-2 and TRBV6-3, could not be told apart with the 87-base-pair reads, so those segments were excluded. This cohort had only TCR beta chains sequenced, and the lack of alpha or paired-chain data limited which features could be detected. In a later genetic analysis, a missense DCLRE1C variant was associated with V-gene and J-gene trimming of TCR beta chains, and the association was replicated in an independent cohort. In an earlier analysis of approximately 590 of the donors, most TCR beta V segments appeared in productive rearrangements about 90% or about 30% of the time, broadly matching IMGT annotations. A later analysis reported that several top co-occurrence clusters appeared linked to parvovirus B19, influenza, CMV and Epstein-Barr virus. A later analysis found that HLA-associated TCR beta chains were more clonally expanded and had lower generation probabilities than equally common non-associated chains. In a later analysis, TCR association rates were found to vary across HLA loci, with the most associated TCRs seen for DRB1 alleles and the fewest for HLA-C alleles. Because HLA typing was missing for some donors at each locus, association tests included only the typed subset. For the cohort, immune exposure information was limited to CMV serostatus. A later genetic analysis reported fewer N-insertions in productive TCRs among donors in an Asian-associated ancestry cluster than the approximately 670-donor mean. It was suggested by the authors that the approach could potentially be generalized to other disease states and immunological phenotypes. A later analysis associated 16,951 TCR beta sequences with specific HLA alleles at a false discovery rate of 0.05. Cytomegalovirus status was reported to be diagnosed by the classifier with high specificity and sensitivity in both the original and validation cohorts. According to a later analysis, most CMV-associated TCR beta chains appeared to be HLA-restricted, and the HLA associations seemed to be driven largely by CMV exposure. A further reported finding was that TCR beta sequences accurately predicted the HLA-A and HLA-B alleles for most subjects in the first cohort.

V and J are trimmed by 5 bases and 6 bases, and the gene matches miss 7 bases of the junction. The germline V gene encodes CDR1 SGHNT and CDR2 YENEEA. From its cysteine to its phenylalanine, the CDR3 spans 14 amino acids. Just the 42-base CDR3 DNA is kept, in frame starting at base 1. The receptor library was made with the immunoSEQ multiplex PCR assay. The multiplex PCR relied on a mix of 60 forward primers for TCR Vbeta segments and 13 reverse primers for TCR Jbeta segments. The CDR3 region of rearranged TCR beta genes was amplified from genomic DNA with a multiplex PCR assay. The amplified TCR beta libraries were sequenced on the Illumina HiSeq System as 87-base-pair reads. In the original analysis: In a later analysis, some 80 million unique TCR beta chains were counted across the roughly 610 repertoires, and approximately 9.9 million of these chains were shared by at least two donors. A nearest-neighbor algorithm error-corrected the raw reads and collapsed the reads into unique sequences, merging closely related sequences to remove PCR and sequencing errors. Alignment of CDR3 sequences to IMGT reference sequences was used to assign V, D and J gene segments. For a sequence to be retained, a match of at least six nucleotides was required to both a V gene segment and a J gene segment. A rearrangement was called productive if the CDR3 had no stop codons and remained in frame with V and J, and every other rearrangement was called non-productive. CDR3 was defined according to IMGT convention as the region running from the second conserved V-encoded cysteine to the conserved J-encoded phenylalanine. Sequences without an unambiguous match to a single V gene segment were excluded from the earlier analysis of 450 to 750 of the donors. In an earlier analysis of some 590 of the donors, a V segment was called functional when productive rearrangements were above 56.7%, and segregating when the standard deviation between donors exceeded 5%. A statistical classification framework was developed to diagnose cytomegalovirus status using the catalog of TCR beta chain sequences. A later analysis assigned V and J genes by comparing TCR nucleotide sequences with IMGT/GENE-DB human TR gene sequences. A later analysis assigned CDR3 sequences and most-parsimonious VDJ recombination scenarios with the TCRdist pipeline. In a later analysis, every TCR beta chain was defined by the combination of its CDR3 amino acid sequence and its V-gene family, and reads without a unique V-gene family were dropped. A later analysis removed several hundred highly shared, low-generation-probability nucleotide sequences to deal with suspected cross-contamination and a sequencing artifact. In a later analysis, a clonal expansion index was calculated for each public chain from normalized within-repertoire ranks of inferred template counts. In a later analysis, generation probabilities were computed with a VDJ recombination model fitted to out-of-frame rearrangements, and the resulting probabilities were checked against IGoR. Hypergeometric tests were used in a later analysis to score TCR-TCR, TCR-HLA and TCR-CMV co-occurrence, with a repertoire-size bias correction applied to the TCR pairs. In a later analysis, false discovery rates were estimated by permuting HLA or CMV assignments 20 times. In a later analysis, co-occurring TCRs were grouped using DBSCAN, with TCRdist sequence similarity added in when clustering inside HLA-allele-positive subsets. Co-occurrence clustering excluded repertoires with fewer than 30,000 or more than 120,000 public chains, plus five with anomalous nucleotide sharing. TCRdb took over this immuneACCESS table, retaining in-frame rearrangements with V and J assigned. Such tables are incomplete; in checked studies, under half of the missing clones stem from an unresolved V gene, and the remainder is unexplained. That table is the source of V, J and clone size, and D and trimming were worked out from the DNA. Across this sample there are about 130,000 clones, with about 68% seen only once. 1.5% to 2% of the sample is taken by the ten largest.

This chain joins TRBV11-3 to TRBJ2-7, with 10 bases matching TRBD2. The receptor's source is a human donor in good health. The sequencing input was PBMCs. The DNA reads TGTGCCAGCAGCGCGGGGACTAGCGCACCCGAGCAGTACTTC. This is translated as CASSAGTSAPEQYF.